A selection of T cell receptor beta chains follows, all from one sample in a study of blood T cells in healthy people across ages. One entry per CDR3 protein results from TCRdb running MiXCR on the 5' RACE reads. In the table there are about 1.5 million distinct CDR3 sequences, roughly 45% of which are singletons. The material sequenced was blood. These receptors originate from a young woman in good health. Both conserved end residues are part of each CDR3. Each record gives: V gene, clone size, J gene, D gene, CDR3 DNA, CDR3 protein. The D gene is left open where the match is weak. Size is omitted from some rows. Given values are once, few, many or a class for expanded clones.

TRBV6-1	NA	TRBJ2-1	TRBD2	TGTGCCAGCAGGGACCCCCCTCGGACTAGCGGGGTTGACAATGAGCAGTTCTTC	CASRDPPRTSGVDNEQFF
TRBV7-2	few	TRBJ1-6	NA	TGTGCCAGCAGCTTATTGGTGGGCACTTATTCACCCCTCCACTTT	CASSLLVGTYSPLHF
TRBV7-7	NA	TRBJ2-5	TRBD2	TGTGCCAGCAGCTTTACTAGCGGGTCCCAAGAGACCCAGTACTTC	CASSFTSGSQETQYF
TRBV28	NA	TRBJ1-2	NA	TGTGCCAGCAGAGCCTATGGCTACACCTTC	CASRAYGYTF
TRBV2	NA	TRBJ2-3	TRBD2	TGTGCCAGCACCGGGACTAGCGGGAGAGTGATCACAGATACGCAGTATTTT	CASTGTSGRVITDTQYF
TRBV7-3	NA	TRBJ2-3	NA	TGTGCCAGCAGCTTATGGGCTAGCACCCAGGGTACGCAGTATTTT	CASSLWASTQGTQYF
TRBV9	NA	TRBJ1-2	NA	TGTGCCAGCAGCGTAGCCAGCCGATTCCCCTGGTATGGCTACACCTTC	CASSVASRFPWYGYTF
TRBV7-9	many	TRBJ2-7	NA	TGTGCCAGCAGTTTAGGGCAGCTCTACGAGCAGTACTTC	CASSLGQLYEQYF
TRBV24-1	few	TRBJ2-3	NA	TGTGCCACCAGTGATCCGCGGACACTTTACGCAGATACGCAGTATTTT	CATSDPRTLYADTQYF
TRBV20-1	few	TRBJ2-1	TRBD2	TGCAGTGCTAGAGGCGGGACTAGCGGGAAGAATGAGCAGTTCTTC	CSARGGTSGKNEQFF
TRBV25-1	many	TRBJ2-7	NA	TGTGCCAGCAGTGCCCAAACAAGCTACGAGCAGTACTTC	CASSAQTSYEQYF
TRBV11-2	NA	TRBJ2-7	TRBD2	TGTGCCAGCAGCTTAGGAGCGGGAGGCTACAATGAGCAGTACTTC	CASSLGAGGYNEQYF
TRBV20-1	NA	TRBJ2-3	NA	TGCAGTGGTTGGTTATCAACAGATACGCAGTATTTT	CSGWLSTDTQYF
TRBV7-8	few	TRBJ2-7	NA	TGTGCCAGCAGCCCCGACGTGGGCGACTCCTACGAGCAGTACTTC	CASSPDVGDSYEQYF
TRBV3-1	few	TRBJ2-7	NA	TGTGCCAGCAGCCAAGACCTCTCCAGAACCGAGCAGTACTTC	CASSQDLSRTEQYF
TRBV6-5	NA	TRBJ1-4	TRBD1	TGTGCCAGCAGTTACGCGCTGACAGGGGGCGTGGGGGAAAAACTGTTTTTT	CASSYALTGGVGEKLFF
TRBV24-1	NA	TRBJ2-2	TRBD2	TGTGCCACCAGCCCCGGGACTAGCGGTAACACAAACACCGGGGAGCTGTTTTTT	CATSPGTSGNTNTGELFF
TRBV9	NA	TRBJ1-2	TRBD1	TGTGCCAGCAGCGGACAGGGTTTCGATGGCTACACCTTC	CASSGQGFDGYTF
TRBV20-1	NA	TRBJ1-5	TRBD1	TGCAGTGCTAGGACCCAGGACAGGGCCCTTAGCAATCAGCCCCAGCATTTT	CSARTQDRALSNQPQHF
TRBV20-1	few	TRBJ1-2	NA	TGCAGTGCCGCGACAGTTTATGGCTACACCTTC	CSAATVYGYTF
TRBV6-1	NA	TRBJ2-3	TRBD1	TGTGCCAGCAGGGACAGGGGGTCCCCCAGCGGCCCGACTAGCACAGATATGCGGTATTTT	CASRDRGSPSGPTSTDMRYF
TRBV6-5	once	TRBJ2-2	TRBD1	TGTGTCAGCAGTTACGACAGGGACCCCGGGGAGCTGTTTTTT	CVSSYDRDPGELFF
TRBV7-2	few	TRBJ2-3	NA	TGTGCCAGCAGCTTAGATTCCACTGACACAGATACGCAGTATTTT	CASSLDSTDTDTQYF
TRBV2	NA	TRBJ1-6	NA	TGTGCCAGCAGTGGTGTGGGAGACTGGATTAGGACAAACAATTCACCCCTCCACTTT	CASSGVGDWIRTNNSPLHF
TRBV9	NA	TRBJ1-2	NA	TGTGCCAGCAGCAAAACGGCAGATAACTATGGCTACACCTTC	CASSKTADNYGYTF
TRBV4-1	few	TRBJ2-7	NA	TGCGCCAGCAGCCGGGCAGCGACAAGCTCCTACGAGCAGTACTTC	CASSRAATSSYEQYF
TRBV11-3	NA	TRBJ2-3	NA	TGTGCCAGCAGCTTAGATGGCGAAGGGGTGCAGTATTTT	CASSLDGEGVQYF
TRBV3-1	NA	TRBJ2-3	TRBD1	TGTGCCAGCAGCCCTAACGGACAGGGGGGGGATACGCAGTATTTT	CASSPNGQGGDTQYF
TRBV24-1	NA	TRBJ2-5	TRBD2	TGTGCCACCAGTGATTCCCTTATAGCGGGGCAAGAGACCCAGTACTTC	CATSDSLIAGQETQYF
TRBV3-1	few	TRBJ2-7	TRBD2	TGTGCCAGCAGCCAAGCGCTTGGGAAGACTAGCGGCTCCTACAATGAGCAGTACTTC	CASSQALGKTSGSYNEQYF
TRBV20-1	NA	TRBJ2-7	TRBD1	TGCAGTGCTACTAGGACAGGGGGCATCTACGAGCAGTACTTC	CSATRTGGIYEQYF
TRBV5-1	NA	TRBJ2-3	TRBD2	TGCGCCAGCAGCTCCGGGGGGGCGGACACAGATACGCAGTATTTT	CASSSGGADTDTQYF
TRBV21-1	NA	TRBJ2-5	NA	TGTGCCAGCAGGAAGGGACTAGCGGGAGACATGCAAGAGACCCAGTACTTC	CASRKGLAGDMQETQYF
TRBV28	NA	TRBJ2-7	TRBD1	TGTGCCAGCAGTCTTTTAGCCCCGGACAGGGGGGGCTACGAGCAGTACTTC	CASSLLAPDRGGYEQYF
TRBV7-9	few	TRBJ2-3	TRBD2	TGTGCCAGCAGGTCGGGACTAGCGGACACAGATACGCAGTATTTT	CASRSGLADTDTQYF
TRBV7-2	NA	TRBJ1-2	TRBD1	TGTGCCAGCAGCCAGGGGGCAGCCACCTATGGCTACACCTTC	CASSQGAATYGYTF
TRBV6-5	NA	TRBJ2-1	NA	TGTGCCAGCAGTTACTCGAACTGGCTTTACAATGAGCAGTTCTTC	CASSYSNWLYNEQFF
TRBV20-1	NA	TRBJ2-3	NA	TGCAGTGCAAGACTAGTACCCCTGAGCACAGATAAGCAGTATTTT	CSARLVPLSTDKQYF
TRBV7-2	NA	TRBJ2-1	TRBD2	TGTGCCAGCAGCTCCCAACTAGCGGGAGGGGCGAGTGAGCAGTTCTTC	CASSSQLAGGASEQFF
TRBV20-1	NA	TRBJ1-5	NA	TGCAGTGCAGGGGATGGGAATCAGCCCCAGCATTTT	CSAGDGNQPQHF
TRBV20-1	NA	TRBJ2-3	NA	TGCAGTGCTAGAGTGGGGGCCCCCGATACGCAGTATTTT	CSARVGAPDTQYF
TRBV9	NA	TRBJ2-1	TRBD2	TGTGCCAGCAGTGCTGGTAGCGGGGGAGCTTACAATGAGCAGTTCTTC	CASSAGSGGAYNEQFF
TRBV5-5	NA	TRBJ1-2	NA	TGTGCCAGCAGCCCTTGGGGAGGGGGCTACACCTTC	CASSPWGGGYTF
TRBV28	NA	TRBJ2-2	NA	TGTTCGGTCGGGGAGCTGTTTTTT	CSVGELFF
TRBV20-1	NA	TRBJ2-2	NA	TGCAGTGCTAGAGATGGTGAACTGATAAACACCGGGGAGCTGTTTTTT	CSARDGELINTGELFF
TRBV29-1	NA	TRBJ2-6	TRBD1	TGCAGCGTTGTTTGGGACAGGGTGAAAGGTCGATCCGTTGGGGCCAACGTCCTGACTTTC	CSVVWDRVKGRSVGANVLTF
TRBV4-2	NA	TRBJ2-5	NA	TGTGCCAGCAGCCAAGAAGGTCAGCGGGCGGAGACCCAGTACTTC	CASSQEGQRAETQYF
TRBV1	NA	TRBJ2-7	NA	TGCACCAGCAGCCAAGGGGGGAGGCCCTCCTACAATGAGCAGTACTTC	CTSSQGGRPSYNEQYF